The 32 T cell receptor beta chains below were found in one sample sequenced in a study of tumor and adjacent non-tumor tissue in lung cancer. The template was RNA from unsorted bulk tissue. The normal lung tissue was taken more than 3 cm from the tumor edge. TCRbeta libraries were built with three rounds of nested PCR, modified from ARM-PCR. TCRdb re-called the multiplex PCR reads with MiXCR, one entry per CDR3 protein. The sample gives 98,000 or so distinct CDR3 sequences, 80% of which show up once; 30% is in the top ten. The sequencing sample was made of distant non-tumor lung tissue. The receptors derive from a man aged 55 to 69 with small cell lung cancer.

The genes are TRBV5-5 and TRBJ2-4; 9 bases are a match to TRBD2. Germline V gene sequence: CDR1 SGHKS, CDR2 YYEKEE (reference sequence). V trimming: 3 bases; J trimming: 14 bases; junction bases outside the gene matches: 3. The CDR3 is 11 amino acids. CDR3 amino acids: CASSSLAGEYF. CDR3 sequence (DNA): TGTGCCAGCAGCTCATTAGCGGGAGAGTACTTC. Supplemented by reference TRBV5-5 and TRBJ2-4, the full variable domain reads DAGVTQSPTHLIKTRGQQVTLRCSPISGHKSVSWYQQVLGQGPQFIFQYYEKEERGRGNFPDRFSARQFPNYSSELNVNALLLGDSALYLCASSSLAGEYFGAGTRLSVL.

A note on this clonotype: The CDR3 end shows no conserved phenylalanine or tryptophan, and so a read error is likely. The limits of the CDR3 on the DNA are not certain, so only TCRdb's listed CDR3 is given. The chain has TRBV12-3 or TRBV12-4 and TRBJ2-5; the table names TRBD1, a call not compared with the DNA. The CDR3 length equals 14 residues, ends included. The CDR3 spells CVSSLMDREETKYS.

This clonotype was observed once. This chain uses TRBV12-3 or TRBV12-4 with TRBJ1-1, with D perhaps matching TRBD1 (6 bases). V was cut by 7 bases and J by 1 base, with 13 bases left in between. This CDR3 is built from 14 residues. CDR3 sequence: CASNYGGPNTEAFF. CDR3 sequence (DNA): TGTGCCAGCAATTATGGGGGCCCGAACACTGAAGCTTTCTTT.

For this clonotype: The junction departs from germline at one end; a sequencing error may be responsible. The chain links TRBV6-1 to TRBJ2-1; a possible D gene is TRBD1 (5 bases). This CDR3 region has 17 residues. Germline V gene lookup returns CDR1 MNHNS and CDR2 SASEGT. CDR3 DNA sequence: TGTGACAGCAGTGAATCCCAGGGATATTCCTCTAGCAATGAGCAGTTCTTC. Translation gives CDSSESQGYSSSNEQFF.

The chain has TRBV5-1 and TRBJ1-6, with no clear D. The CDR3 length is 16 residues. Trimming removed 1 base at V and 5 bases at J, with 13 bases between. Germline V gives CDR1 SGHRS, CDR2 YFSETQ. The CDR3 reads CASSLLVRIDNSPLHF. CDR3 sequence (DNA): TGCGCCAGCAGCTTGTTGGTACGAATCGATAATTCACCCCTCCACTTT.

Details on this clonotype: Since the CDR3 does not end with the conserved phenylalanine or tryptophan, this likely comes from a read error. V usage is TRBV4-2 and J usage is TRBJ2-2, with TRBD2 as a possible D gene (5 bases). Trimming left V 4 bases short and J 4 bases short, with 16 bases between. Germline loops: CDR1 LGHNA, CDR2 YNFKEQ. CDR3 size: 16 residues. CDR3 in amino acids: CASSLGGGGFTGELFI. For the CDR3, the DNA is TGTGCCAGCAGCCTAGGAGGTGGTGGATTCACCGGGGAGCTGTTTATT.

This clonotype was found once. The rearrangement joins TRBV12-3 or TRBV12-4 to TRBJ1-5; perhaps TRBD1 as D (5 bases). The CDR3 covers 14 residues. CDR3 DNA: TGTGCTAGCCGGAAGAGTGGGGGGAAGCAGCCCCAGCATTTT. It encodes CASRKSGGKQPQHF.

The chain links TRBV11-1 to TRBJ2-2, with 7 bases matching TRBD1. The CDR3 is 16 amino acids. Germline trimming cut 5 bases from V and 15 bases from J; bases unmatched to any gene: 21. CDR1 is SGHAT and CDR2 is FQDESV in the germline V gene (reference sequence). The CDR3 bases are TGTGCCAGCAGCCCCCGACAGGGATATAGGACCGGTGAGTTGTTTTTT. This gives the protein CASSPRQGYRTGELFF.

Comments on this clonotype: Germline is not matched at one junction end, which may reflect a read error. V gene TRBV6-2 or TRBV6-3 combines with J gene TRBJ1-5; 9 bases map to TRBD1. The CDR3 spans 15 residues. The germline gives CDR1 MNHEY, CDR2 SVGEGT. CDR3 bases: TGTGCCAGCAGCGGGCCTGGACAGGGGAATCTGCCCCAGCATTTT. As protein: CASSGPGQGNLPQHF.

As to this clonotype: A junction boundary mismatches the germline segment, possibly from a read error. V gene TRBV11-2 combines with J gene TRBJ2-1, with TRBD2 identical over 9 bases. The germline gives CDR1 SGHAT, CDR2 FQNNGV. The CDR3 spans 18 residues. This CDR3 is CASSIGVAGDYYYNGQFF. The CDR3 DNA follows: TGTGCCAGCAGCATAGGAGTAGCGGGAGACTACTACTACAATGGGCAGTTCTTC.

Turning to this clonotype: This sequence may be a read error, since a much larger clone differs from it by one base. The chain links TRBV5-1 to TRBJ2-6, with D unclear. V was cut by 4 bases and J by 0 bases, with 11 bases left in between. Looked up from germline, CDR1 is SGHRS and CDR2 is YFSETQ. The CDR3 runs to 16 residues. CDR3 in amino acids: CASSRSPNSGANVLTF. The CDR3 DNA follows: TGCGCCAGCAGCAGATCACCTAACTCTGGGGCCAACGTCCTGACTTTC.

The chain recombines TRBV28 with TRBJ2-7, with 13 bases aligning to TRBD2. Germline lookup yields CDR1 MDHEN and CDR2 SYDVKM. Unmatched junction bases numbered 19, after V lost 7 bases and J lost 4 bases. The length of the CDR3 is 19 residues. The CDR3 reads CASIFLLAGGRLAGYEQYV. CDR3 sequence (DNA): TGTGCCAGCATTTTCTTACTAGCGGGAGGGCGGCTTGCTGGGTACGAGCAGTACGTC.

The rearrangement links TRBV11-2 to TRBJ2-1; TRBD2 matches 12 bases. CDR1 is SGHAT, CDR2 FQNNGV, per germline. The CDR3 covers 15 residues. V lost 0 bases and J lost 9; bases outside the gene matches: 3. DNA of the CDR3: TGTGCCAGCAGCTTAGAAGCTAGCGGGAGGGCTGAGCAGTTCTTC. Translating it yields CASSLEASGRAEQFF.

For this clonotype: At one end the junction does not follow the germline gene, possibly because of a read error. This rearrangement joins TRBV4-1 to TRBJ2-2, with 9 bases identical to TRBD1. There are 16 residues in the CDR3. CDR1 MGHRA and CDR2 YSYEKL come from the germline V gene. The CDR3 is CANSQEGQGISGELFF. CDR3 nucleotides: TGCGCCAACAGCCAAGAAGGACAGGGGATTTCCGGGGAACTGTTTTTT.

The V call is TRBV11-2, the J call TRBJ2-4; tentatively, D is TRBD2 (5 bases). V lost 0 bases to trimming and J lost 10 bases, with 10 bases between them. CDR1 is SGHAT, CDR2 FQNNGV, per germline. This CDR3 region has 13 residues. For the CDR3, the DNA is TGTGCCAGCAGCTTAGAGGCAGAGGGTATTCAGTACTTC. Translation gives CASSLEAEGIQYF. Full variable domain (outside the CDR3, taken from reference TRBV11-2 and TRBJ2-4): EAGVAQSPRYKIIEKRQSVAFWCNPISGHATLYWYQQILGQGPKLLIQFQNNGVVDDSQLPKDRFSAERLKGVDSTLKIQPAKLEDSAVYLCASSLEAEGIQYFGAGTRLSVL.

On this clonotype itself: Since the CDR3 does not end with the conserved phenylalanine or tryptophan, this likely comes from a read error. The chain combines TRBV5-4 with TRBJ2-3; no clear D gene. Between the trimmed V and J ends, which lost 4 bases and 7 bases, there was a span of 10 bases. CDR1 and CDR2 from the germline V gene are SGHNT and YYREEE (reference sequence). CDR3 length equals 12 residues. The CDR3 sequence: CASSLDSYTQYL. As DNA, the CDR3 is TGTGCCAGCAGCCTGGATTCGTATACGCAGTATTTG.

Remarks on this clonotype: At one boundary the junction diverges from the germline segment, which might be a read error. The DNA for the CDR3 is TGCAGCGTTGAAATCGGCGGTGCTGATTCCTACAATGAGCAGCTCTTC. This translates into CSVEIGGADSYNEQLF. This sequence joins TRBV29-1 and TRBJ2-1; D not resolved. Germline V gene lookup returns CDR1 SQVTM and CDR2 ANQGSEA. This CDR3 region has 16 residues.

About this clonotype itself: The junction differs from germline at one of its ends, possibly a read error. V is TRBV6-5 and J is TRBJ2-7; D could derive from TRBD1 or TRBD2 (5 bases each). CDR1 is MNHEY and CDR2 is SVGAGI in the germline V gene. This CDR3 comprises 14 residues. CDR3 sequence: CDSSYAGSLYEQYF. CDR3 nucleotides: TGTGACAGCAGTTACGCAGGGAGTCTCTACGAGCAATACTTC.

This chain connects TRBV4-1 to TRBJ1-1; 7 positions agree with TRBD1. The V gene's germline CDR1 is MGHRA and CDR2 YSYEKL. CDR3 length: 14 amino acids. The J segment lost 4 bases and the V segment lost 4 bases, leaving 6 bases of the junction unmatched. As DNA, the CDR3 is TGCGCCAGCAGCCTGGACAGGAAGACCACTGAAGCTTTCTTT. Amino acid sequence: CASSLDRKTTEAFF.

The sample holds many counts of this clonotype. V usage is TRBV29-1 and J usage is TRBJ1-2; D not resolved. CDR3 length equals 12 residues. Germline V gene sequence: CDR1 SQVTM, CDR2 ANQGSEA. Trimming shortened V by 1 base and J by 1 base, and 4 bases separated the two germline ends. In DNA form, the CDR3 reads TGCAGCGTTGAAGGGCTTAACTATGGCTACACCTTC. It codes for CSVEGLNYGYTF.

Of note for this clonotype: A much more abundant neighbour one base away suggests this may be a read error. The chain is built from TRBV30 and TRBJ2-5; 8 nucleotides agree with TRBD2. The germline gives CDR1 GTSNPN, CDR2 SVGIG (reference sequence). The length of the CDR3 is 15 residues. V trimming: 4 bases; J trimming: 5 bases; junction bases outside the gene matches: 12. CDR3 in DNA: TGTGCCTGGACTGTATGGAGGCCGGGGGGGGAGACCCAGTACTTC. It codes for CAWTVWRPGGETQYF.

Note on this clonotype: The junction differs from germline at one of its ends, possibly a read error. The chain couples TRBV6-6 to TRBJ2-1; 12 bases map to TRBD2. This CDR3 comprises 14 residues. CDR1 is MNHNY, CDR2 SVGAGI, per germline (reference sequence). DNA of the CDR3: TGTGGCAGCAACCTAGCGGGAGGGTATGATAAGCAGTTCTTC. The encoded protein is CGSNLAGGYDKQFF.

As concerns this clonotype: One end of the junction is discordant with germline, which a read error may explain. The chain recombines TRBV12-3 or TRBV12-4 with TRBJ2-2; weak D call: TRBD1 (7 bases). The length of the CDR3 is 13 residues. This chain's CDR3 is CASSSGGPEDLFF. In DNA form, the CDR3 reads TGTGCCAGCAGTTCAGGGGGGCCCGAGGATCTGTTCTTT.

The CDR3 is CASSLDKGQGDTQYF. For the CDR3, the DNA is TGTGCCAGCAGCTTAGATAAGGGACAGGGAGATACGCAGTATTTT. The chain combines TRBV11-3 with TRBJ2-3; TRBD1 aligns across 9 bases. This CDR3 contains 15 residues. The V gene end was trimmed by 0 bases and the J gene end by 5 bases; junction bases not matched to a gene: 3. From germline, CDR1 is SGHNT and CDR2 YENEEA.

The chain employs TRBV4-1 and TRBJ2-7, with 7 positions matching TRBD2. There are 15 residues in the CDR3. Germline assignment: CDR1 MGHRA and CDR2 YSYEKL. CDR3 loop: CVNSQFSSGSYEQYF. CDR3 nucleotide sequence: TGCGTCAACAGCCAGTTCTCTAGCGGTTCCTACGAGCAGTACTTC.

In regard to this clonotype: Germline and junction disagree at one end, which may indicate a read error. The rearrangement uses TRBV6-6 and TRBJ2-3, with D possibly matching TRBD1 (6 bases). CDR3 length: 11 amino acids. CDR1 MNHNY and CDR2 SVGAGI come from the germline V gene (reference sequence). CDR3 amino acids: CARSPGDTQYF. CDR3 bases: TGTGCCAGGAGCCCAGGGGATACGCAATATTTT.

This clonotype came up a few times. The chain is built from TRBV29-1 and TRBJ1-4; D not resolved. The CDR3 runs 14 residues. The germline V and J ends were trimmed by 8 bases and 4 bases, with 17 bases remaining between them. Germline V lookup: CDR1 SQVTM, CDR2 ANQGSEA. CDR3 in amino acids: CSTERWQDNEKLFF. The CDR3 region has the DNA TGCAGCACTGAAAGGTGGCAAGATAATGAAAAACTGTTTTTT.

Comment on this clonotype: A much larger clone sits a single nucleotide away, making a read error possible. The conserved phenylalanine or tryptophan normally closing the CDR3 is absent here, so this likely arose from a read error. CDR3 DNA: TGCGCCAGCAGCCAAGCCCCAGGGACCGCTTTCTACGAGCAGTACCTC. Translating gives CASSQAPGTAFYEQYL. This chain joins TRBV4-1 and TRBJ2-7; either TRBD1 or TRBD2 may supply D (5 bases each). V lost 1 base and J 3 bases, leaving 16 bases between the germline ends. Germline V CDR1 and CDR2: MGHRA, YSYEKL. The CDR3 is 16 amino acids.

The chain links TRBV6-2 or TRBV6-3 to TRBJ2-7; TRBD1 might be the D (5 bases). Per the germline V gene, CDR1 is MNHEY and CDR2 is SVGEGT. The CDR3 has 13 residues. The CDR3 region is CASSHSREREQYV. Here the CDR3 DNA reads TGTGCCAGCAGTCACTCCAGGGAACGCGAGCAGTACGTC.

This clonotype was observed a single time. A much bigger clone sits one base away, suggesting this may be a read error. The V and J genes are TRBV5-1 and TRBJ2-5; 7 positions agree with TRBD2. V was pared by 2 bases and J by 5 bases, with 9 bases of the junction left unmatched. Germline assignment: CDR1 SGHRS and CDR2 YFSETQ. CDR3 size: 15 residues. The CDR3 DNA reads as TGCGCCAGCAGCTTCAATGTGGGAGGGATGGAGACCCAGTACTTC. Protein product: CASSFNVGGMETQYF.

Worth noting for this clonotype: Since the CDR3 does not end with the conserved phenylalanine or tryptophan, this likely comes from a read error. It is unclear where the CDR3 begins or ends on the DNA, so no DNA is shown, and the CDR3 is as TCRdb lists it. V usage is TRBV11-1 and J usage is TRBJ2-1; the table names TRBD2, a call not compared with the DNA. The CDR3 has 18 residues if both end residues are counted. CDR1 SGHAT and CDR2 FQDESV come from the germline V gene (reference sequence). CDR3 amino acids: CASSSESRTSGSGNEQSY.

The rearrangement joins TRBV12-3 or TRBV12-4 to TRBJ2-1, with D possibly being TRBD2 (6 bases). V shed 4 bases and J shed 9 bases, with 16 bases lying between them. The CDR3 is 14 residues long. The CDR3 is CASSSGREHIEQFF. CDR3 nucleotides: TGTGCCAGCAGTTCCGGGAGAGAGCATATTGAGCAGTTCTTC.